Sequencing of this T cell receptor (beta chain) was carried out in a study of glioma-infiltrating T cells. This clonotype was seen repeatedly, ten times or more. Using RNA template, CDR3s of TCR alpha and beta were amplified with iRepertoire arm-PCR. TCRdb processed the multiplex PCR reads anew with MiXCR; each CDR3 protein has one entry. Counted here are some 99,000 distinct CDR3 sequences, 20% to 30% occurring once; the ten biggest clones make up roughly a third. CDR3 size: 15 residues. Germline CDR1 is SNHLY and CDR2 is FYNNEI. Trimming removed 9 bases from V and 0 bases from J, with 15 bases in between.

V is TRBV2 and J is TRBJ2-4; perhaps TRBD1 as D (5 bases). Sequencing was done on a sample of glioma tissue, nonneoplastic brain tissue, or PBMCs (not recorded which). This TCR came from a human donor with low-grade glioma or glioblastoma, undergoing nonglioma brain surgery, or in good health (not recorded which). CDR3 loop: CASIRQTSAKNIQYF. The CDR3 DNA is TGTGCCAGTATCAGACAGACTTCAGCCAAAAACATTCAGTACTTC.